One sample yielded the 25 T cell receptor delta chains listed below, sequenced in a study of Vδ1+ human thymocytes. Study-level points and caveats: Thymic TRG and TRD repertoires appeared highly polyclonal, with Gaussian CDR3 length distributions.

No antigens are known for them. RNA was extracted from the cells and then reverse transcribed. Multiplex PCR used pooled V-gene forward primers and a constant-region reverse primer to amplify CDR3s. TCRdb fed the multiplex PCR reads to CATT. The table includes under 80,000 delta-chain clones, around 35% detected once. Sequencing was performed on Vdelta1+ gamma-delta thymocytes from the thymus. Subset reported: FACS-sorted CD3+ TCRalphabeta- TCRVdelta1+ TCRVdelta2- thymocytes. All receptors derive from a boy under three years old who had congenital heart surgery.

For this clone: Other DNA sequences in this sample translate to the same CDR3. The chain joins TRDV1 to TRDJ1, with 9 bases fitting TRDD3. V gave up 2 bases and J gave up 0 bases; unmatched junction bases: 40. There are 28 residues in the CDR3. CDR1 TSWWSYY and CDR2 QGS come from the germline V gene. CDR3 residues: CALGESTQIPRLIKEYWGTLRYTDKLIF. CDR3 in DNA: TGTGCTCTTGGGGAATCGACTCAAATTCCTCGGCTAATCAAAGAGTACTGGGGGACCCTCCGGTACACCGATAAACTCATCTTT.

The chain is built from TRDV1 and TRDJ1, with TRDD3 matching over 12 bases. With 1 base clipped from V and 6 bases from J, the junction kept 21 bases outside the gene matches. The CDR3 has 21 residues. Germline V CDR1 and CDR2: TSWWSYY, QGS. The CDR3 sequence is CALGERPRTILGDTRRNKLIF. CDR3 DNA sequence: TGTGCTCTTGGGGAACGCCCACGAACCATACTGGGGGATACTCGACGAAATAAACTCATCTTT.

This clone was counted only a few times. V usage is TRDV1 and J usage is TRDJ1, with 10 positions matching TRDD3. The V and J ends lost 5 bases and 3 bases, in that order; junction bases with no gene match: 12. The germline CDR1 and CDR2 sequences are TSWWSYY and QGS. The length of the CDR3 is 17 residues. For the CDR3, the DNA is TGTGCTCTTGGGCCGCTACGCATCTGGGGGATAGCCGATAAACTCATCTTT. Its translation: CALGPLRIWGIADKLIF.

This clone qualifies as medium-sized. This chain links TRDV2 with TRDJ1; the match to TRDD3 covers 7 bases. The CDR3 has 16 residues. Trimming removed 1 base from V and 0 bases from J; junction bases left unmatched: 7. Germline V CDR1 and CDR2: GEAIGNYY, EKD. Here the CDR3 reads CACDTGLGTHTDKLIF. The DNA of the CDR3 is TGTGCCTGTGACACAGGACTGGGGACCCACACCGATAAACTCATCTTT.

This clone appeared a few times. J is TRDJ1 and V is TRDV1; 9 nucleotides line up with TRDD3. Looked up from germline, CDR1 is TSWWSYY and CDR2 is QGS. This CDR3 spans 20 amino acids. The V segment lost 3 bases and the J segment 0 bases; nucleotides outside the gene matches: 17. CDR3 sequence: CALGEQGTGGHPSYTDKLIF. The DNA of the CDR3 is TGTGCTCTTGGGGAGCAAGGTACTGGGGGACACCCCTCTTACACCGATAAACTCATCTTT.

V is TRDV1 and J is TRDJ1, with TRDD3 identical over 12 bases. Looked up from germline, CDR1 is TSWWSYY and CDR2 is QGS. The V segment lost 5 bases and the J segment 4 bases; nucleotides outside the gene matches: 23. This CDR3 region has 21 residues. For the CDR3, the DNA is TGTGCTCTTGGGCCGACTTCCTACGTTAACTGGGGGATACCAGGGGGCGATAAACTCATCTTT. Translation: CALGPTSYVNWGIPGGDKLIF.

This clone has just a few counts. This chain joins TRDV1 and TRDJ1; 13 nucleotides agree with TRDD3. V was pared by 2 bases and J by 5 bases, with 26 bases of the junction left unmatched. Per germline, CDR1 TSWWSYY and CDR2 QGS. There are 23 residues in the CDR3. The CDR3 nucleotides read TGTGCTCTTGGGGAAGGTTCAGTCCCTACGGTAAACTGGGGGATACGCAAAAAAGATAAACTCATCTTT. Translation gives CALGEGSVPTVNWGIRKKDKLIF.

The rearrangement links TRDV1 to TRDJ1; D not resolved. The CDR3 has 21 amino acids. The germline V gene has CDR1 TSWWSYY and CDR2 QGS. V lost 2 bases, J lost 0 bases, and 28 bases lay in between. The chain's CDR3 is CALGESTLPVANARDTDKLIF. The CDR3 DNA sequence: TGTGCTCTTGGGGAAAGCACCCTCCCTGTGGCGAATGCCAGGGACACCGATAAACTCATCTTT.

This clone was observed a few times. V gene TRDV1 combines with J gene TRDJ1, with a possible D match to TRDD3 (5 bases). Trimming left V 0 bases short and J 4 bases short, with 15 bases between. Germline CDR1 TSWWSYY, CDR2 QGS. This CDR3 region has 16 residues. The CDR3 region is CALGELRTGPVDKLIF. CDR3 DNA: TGTGCTCTTGGGGAACTCCGTACTGGACCGGTCGATAAACTCATCTTT.

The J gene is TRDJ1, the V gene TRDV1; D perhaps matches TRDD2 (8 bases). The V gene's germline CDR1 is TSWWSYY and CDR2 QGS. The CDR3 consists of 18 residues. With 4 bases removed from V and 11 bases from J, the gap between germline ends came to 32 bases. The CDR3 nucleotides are TGTGCTCTTGGGGCGAATGTGGCTTCCTACGGGTCTGGGGGGATGCTCATCTTT. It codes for CALGANVASYGSGGMLIF.

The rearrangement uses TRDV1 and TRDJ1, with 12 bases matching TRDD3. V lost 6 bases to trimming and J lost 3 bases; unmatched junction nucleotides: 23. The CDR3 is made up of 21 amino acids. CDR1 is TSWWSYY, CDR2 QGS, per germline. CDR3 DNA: TGTGCTCTTGGTCATCTCCGCGGTTTCCTACAGAACTGGGGGATACCCGATAAACTCATCTTT. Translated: CALGHLRGFLQNWGIPDKLIF.

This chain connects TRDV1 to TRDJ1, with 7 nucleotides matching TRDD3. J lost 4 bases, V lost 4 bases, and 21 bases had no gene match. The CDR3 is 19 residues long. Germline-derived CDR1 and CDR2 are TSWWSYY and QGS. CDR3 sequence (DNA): TGTGCTCTTGGGGTACTTTCTTCTTTCTGGGGGCTCGGTGGCGATAAACTCATCTTT. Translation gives CALGVLSSFWGLGGDKLIF.

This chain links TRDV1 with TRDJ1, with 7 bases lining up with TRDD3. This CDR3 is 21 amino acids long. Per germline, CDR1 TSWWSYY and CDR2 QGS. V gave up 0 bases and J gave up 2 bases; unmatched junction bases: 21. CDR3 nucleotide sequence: TGTGCTCTTGGGGAACTTCTCTGGTGGGGGACCGAAGCCCGATTAACCGATAAACTCATCTTT. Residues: CALGELLWWGTEARLTDKLIF.

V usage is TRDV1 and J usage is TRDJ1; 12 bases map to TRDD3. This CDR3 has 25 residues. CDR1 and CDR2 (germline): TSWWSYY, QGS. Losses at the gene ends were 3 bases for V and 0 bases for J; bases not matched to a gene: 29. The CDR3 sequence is CALGDAHFLRVGLGDTEAYTDKLIF. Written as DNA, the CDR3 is TGTGCTCTTGGGGACGCCCATTTCCTACGAGTGGGACTGGGGGATACAGAGGCGTACACCGATAAACTCATCTTT.

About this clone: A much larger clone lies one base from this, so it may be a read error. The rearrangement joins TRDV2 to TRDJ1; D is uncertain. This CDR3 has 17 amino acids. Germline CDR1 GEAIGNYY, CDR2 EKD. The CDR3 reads CAYDTGDVDEYTDKLIF. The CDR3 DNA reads TGTGCCTATGACACCGGTGATGTGGACGAATACACCGATAAACTCATCTTT.

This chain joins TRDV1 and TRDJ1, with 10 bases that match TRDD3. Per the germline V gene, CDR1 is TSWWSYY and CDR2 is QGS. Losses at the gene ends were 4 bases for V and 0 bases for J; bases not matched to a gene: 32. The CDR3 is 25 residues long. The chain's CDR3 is CALGGLPVLGDSGRGRRLYTDKLIF. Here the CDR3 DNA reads TGTGCTCTTGGGGGGCTTCCCGTACTGGGGGATTCTGGAAGGGGACGACGGTTGTACACCGATAAACTCATCTTT.

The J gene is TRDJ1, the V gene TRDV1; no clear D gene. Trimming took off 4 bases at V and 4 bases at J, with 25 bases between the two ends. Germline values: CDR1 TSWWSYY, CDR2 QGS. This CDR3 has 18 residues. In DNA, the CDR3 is TGTGCTCTTGGGGGCCACCTGCGAGCCTGGAGACAAAACGATAAACTCATCTTT. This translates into CALGGHLRAWRQNDKLIF.

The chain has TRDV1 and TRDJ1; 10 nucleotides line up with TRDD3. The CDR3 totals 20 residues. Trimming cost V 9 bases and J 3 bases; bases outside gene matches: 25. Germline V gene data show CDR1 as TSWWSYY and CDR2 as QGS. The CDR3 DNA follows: TGTGCTCTCGCCCCTTCTCCTACGGCGGGGGATACGCGTCCTCCCGATAAACTCATCTTT. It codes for CALAPSPTAGDTRPPDKLIF.

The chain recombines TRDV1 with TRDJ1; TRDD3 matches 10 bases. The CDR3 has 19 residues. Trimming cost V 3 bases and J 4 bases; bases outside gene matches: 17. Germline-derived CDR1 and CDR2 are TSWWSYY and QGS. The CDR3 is CALGDSPRPHWGIDDKLIF. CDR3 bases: TGTGCTCTTGGGGATTCCCCTAGGCCCCACTGGGGGATTGACGATAAACTCATCTTT.

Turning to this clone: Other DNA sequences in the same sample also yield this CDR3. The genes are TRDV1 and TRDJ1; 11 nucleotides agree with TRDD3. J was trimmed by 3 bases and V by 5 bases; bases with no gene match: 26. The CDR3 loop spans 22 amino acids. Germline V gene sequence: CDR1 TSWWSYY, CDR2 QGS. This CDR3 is CALGRGLPTKRSLGDTADKLIF. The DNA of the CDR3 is TGTGCTCTTGGGCGTGGCCTTCCTACGAAAAGGTCCCTGGGGGATACCGCCGATAAACTCATCTTT.

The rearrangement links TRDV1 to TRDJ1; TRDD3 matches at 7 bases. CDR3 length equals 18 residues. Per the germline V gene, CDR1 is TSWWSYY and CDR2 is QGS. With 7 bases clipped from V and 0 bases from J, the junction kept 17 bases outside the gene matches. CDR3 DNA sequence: TGTGCTCTTGAGTCCCTGGACTGGGGACCGAGGTACACCGATAAACTCATCTTT. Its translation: CALESLDWGPRYTDKLIF.

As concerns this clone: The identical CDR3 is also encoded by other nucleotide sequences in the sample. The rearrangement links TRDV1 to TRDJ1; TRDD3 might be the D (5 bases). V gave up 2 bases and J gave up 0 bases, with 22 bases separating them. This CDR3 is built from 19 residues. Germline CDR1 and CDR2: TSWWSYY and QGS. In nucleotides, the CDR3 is TGTGCTCTTGGGGAAACCGCGGGGGGGTTTTCGGGGTACACCGATAAACTCATCTTT. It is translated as CALGETAGGFSGYTDKLIF.

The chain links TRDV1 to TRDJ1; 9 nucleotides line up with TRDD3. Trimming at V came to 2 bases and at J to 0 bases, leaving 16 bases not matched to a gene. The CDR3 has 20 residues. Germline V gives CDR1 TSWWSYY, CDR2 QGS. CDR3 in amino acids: CALGEFRYSRPGGYTDKLIF. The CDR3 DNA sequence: TGTGCTCTTGGGGAATTCCGCTATTCCCGCCCTGGGGGATACACCGATAAACTCATCTTT.

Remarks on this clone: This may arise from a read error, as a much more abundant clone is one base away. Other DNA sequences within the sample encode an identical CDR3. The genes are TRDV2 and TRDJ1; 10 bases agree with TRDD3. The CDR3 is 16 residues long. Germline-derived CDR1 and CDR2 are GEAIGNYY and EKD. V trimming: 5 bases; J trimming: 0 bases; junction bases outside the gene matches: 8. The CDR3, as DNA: TGTGCCTGTGTTTACTGGGGGATCTGGTACACCGATAAACTCATCTTT. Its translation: CACVYWGIWYTDKLIF.

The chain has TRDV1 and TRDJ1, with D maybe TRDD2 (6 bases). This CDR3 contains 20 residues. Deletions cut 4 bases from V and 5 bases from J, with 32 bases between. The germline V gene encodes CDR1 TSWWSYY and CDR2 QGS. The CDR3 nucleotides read TGTGCTCTTGGGGTTTCTAGAGGCCTTCCCTTCTCCCCCCGGACAGATAAACTCATCTTT. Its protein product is CALGVSRGLPFSPRTDKLIF.